This TCR beta chain was retrieved from a study of cytomegalovirus exposure and HLA in healthy donors. The CDR3 consists of 15 residues. Germline V gene data show CDR1 as SGHKS and CDR2 as YYEKEE (reference sequence). Trimming cost V 4 bases and J 4 bases; bases outside gene matches: 6. The PCR was carried out with 60 Vbeta primers and 13 Jbeta primers. Clones were read by immunoSEQ multiplex PCR, and TCRdb kept only the in-frame ones, dropping some. The listing records about 160,000 clones. The rearrangement joins TRBV5-5 to TRBJ1-2; 11 positions agree with TRBD1. This receptor was obtained from a woman aged 60-75 years in good health and CMV-seronegative. Sequenced input: PBMCs. The CDR3 reads CASSQPGTGGYGYTF. In nucleotides, the CDR3 is TGTGCCAGCAGCCAACCCGGGACAGGGGGCTATGGCTACACCTTC.